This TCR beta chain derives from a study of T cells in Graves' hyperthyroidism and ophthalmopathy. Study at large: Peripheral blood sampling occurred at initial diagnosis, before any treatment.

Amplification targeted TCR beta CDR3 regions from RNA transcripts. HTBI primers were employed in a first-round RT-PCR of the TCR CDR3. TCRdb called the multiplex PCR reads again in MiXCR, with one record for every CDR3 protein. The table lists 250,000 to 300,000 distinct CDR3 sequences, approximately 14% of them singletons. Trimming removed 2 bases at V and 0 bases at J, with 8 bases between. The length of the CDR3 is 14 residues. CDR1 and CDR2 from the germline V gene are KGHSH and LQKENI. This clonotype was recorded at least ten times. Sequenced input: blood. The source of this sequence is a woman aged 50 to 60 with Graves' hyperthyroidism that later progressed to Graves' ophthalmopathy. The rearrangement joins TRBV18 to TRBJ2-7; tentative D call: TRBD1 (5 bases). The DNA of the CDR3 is TGTGCCAGCTCACCAGAGACAGACTCCTACGAGCAGTACTTC. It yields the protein CASSPETDSYEQYF.